These 14 T cell receptor beta chains were all obtained from the same sample, sequenced in a study of cytomegalovirus exposure and HLA in healthy donors. 60 Vbeta and 13 Jbeta primers were used in PCR. Only in-frame clones appear in the TCRdb table, and some are missing; sequencing was by immunoSEQ multiplex PCR. In the table there are 200,000 or so clones, 70% to 80% of which are singletons. The sample comprised PBMCs. Receptors originate from a male donor in good health and CMV-seropositive.

This chain uses TRBV7-3 with TRBJ2-1, with 9 bases matching TRBD2. The CDR3 sequence is 15 residues long. With 3 bases clipped from V and 9 bases from J, the junction kept 9 bases outside the gene matches. Per the germline V gene, CDR1 is SGHTA and CDR2 is FQGTGA. CDR3 region: CASSLTSGRGIEQFF. The CDR3 DNA reads as TGTGCCAGCAGCTTGACTAGCGGCAGAGGGATTGAGCAGTTCTTC.

The V gene is TRBV2, the J gene TRBJ2-1; D might be TRBD2 (6 bases). The CDR3 is 15 amino acids. Trimming took 0 bases from V and 5 from J, leaving 11 bases between them. Germline assignment: CDR1 SNHLY and CDR2 FYNNEI. The CDR3 sequence is CASSEAARGNNEQFF. DNA for the CDR3: TGTGCCAGCAGTGAAGCTGCACGGGGGAACAATGAGCAGTTCTTC.

The sample holds one count of this clone. V usage is TRBV5-1 and J usage is TRBJ1-5, with 11 positions matching TRBD1. The CDR3 contains 20 residues. The germline CDR1 and CDR2 sequences are SGHRS and YFSETQ. The junction had 17 bases not matched to a gene; V was cut back by 4 bases and J by 2 bases. The chain's CDR3 is CASSPKGQGEFGGGNQPQHF. CDR3 DNA sequence: TGCGCCAGCAGCCCTAAGGGACAGGGGGAATTTGGAGGTGGCAATCAGCCCCAGCATTTT.

CDR3 sequence (DNA): TGTGCCAGCAGCTTAGCCGACAGCTATAATTCACCCCTCCACTTT. This gives the protein CASSLADSYNSPLHF. The gene calls are TRBV7-9 and TRBJ1-6; TRBD1 might be the D (5 bases). The V and J ends lost 0 bases and 3 bases respectively, with 6 bases between them. Germline V gene sequence: CDR1 SEHNR, CDR2 FQNEAQ (reference sequence). The length of the CDR3 is 15 residues.

V gene TRBV7-2 combines with J gene TRBJ2-7, with a possible D match to TRBD2 (7 bases). Germline V CDR1 and CDR2: SGHTA, FQGNSA. V lost 5 bases and J 2 bases, leaving 13 bases between the germline ends. The CDR3 is 14 residues long. CDR3 sequence (DNA): TGTGCCAGCAGCCCGGACGGGGGGCCCTACGAGCAGTACTTC. Translated: CASSPDGGPYEQYF.

CDR3 coding DNA: TGTGCCAGCAGTTTACAGGGGGCTTCGGGCTACACCTTC. Its translation is CASSLQGASGYTF. The rearrangement links TRBV5-4 to TRBJ1-2; TRBD1 matches at 9 bases. The CDR3 has 13 amino acids. The junction had 7 bases not matched to a gene; V was cut back by 5 bases and J by 8 bases. Looked up from germline, CDR1 is SGHNT and CDR2 is YYREEE (reference sequence).

V gene TRBV7-9 combines with J gene TRBJ1-6; 9 bases map to TRBD1. The CDR3 is 14 amino acids. The germline CDR1 and CDR2 sequences are SEHNR and FQNEAQ (reference sequence). J lost 10 bases, V lost 1 base, and 2 bases had no gene match. The CDR3 here is CASSLDRGQSPLHF. CDR3 sequence (DNA): TGTGCCAGCAGCTTAGACAGGGGGCAATCACCCCTCCACTTT.

This chain connects TRBV27 to TRBJ2-1, with 10 nucleotides matching TRBD2. The V gene's germline CDR1 is MNHEY and CDR2 SMNVEV (reference sequence). After removal of 0 bases from V and 3 bases from J, the junction contained 2 bases not matched to a gene. The CDR3 has 16 residues. The CDR3 loop reads CASSLSAGGGYNEQFF. The CDR3 DNA reads as TGTGCCAGCAGTTTATCAGCGGGGGGGGGCTACAATGAGCAGTTCTTC.

This clone was found once. The chain links TRBV18 to TRBJ1-1; D not certain. Trimming cost V 4 bases and J 4 bases, with 13 bases left between them. Germline V lookup: CDR1 KGHSH, CDR2 LQKENI. The CDR3 sequence is 14 residues long. The CDR3 DNA reads as TGTGCCAGCTCACGACAAGGAAAAGCCACTGAAGCTTTCTTT. Amino acid sequence: CASSRQGKATEAFF.

This chain joins TRBV5-4 and TRBJ2-7; tentative D call: TRBD2 (6 bases). The CDR3 covers 14 residues. The V end was cut by 4 bases, the J end by 2 bases, with 13 bases between. Germline CDR1 is SGHNT and CDR2 is YYREEE (reference sequence). The chain's CDR3 is CASSQTWRAYEQYF. CDR3 DNA: TGTGCCAGCAGCCAGACGTGGAGGGCCTACGAGCAGTACTTC.

The CDR3 DNA reads as TGTGCCATCAGTGAGTCGGGGGAGGCCCAGCGGCCCCAGCATTTT. Translation: CAISESGEAQRPQHF. The V gene is TRBV10-3, the J gene TRBJ1-5, with D maybe TRBD1 (5 bases). In germline, CDR1 is ENHRY, CDR2 SYGVKD. CDR3 length: 15 amino acids. V gave up 0 bases and J gave up 9 bases, with 15 bases separating them.

The chain's CDR3 is CASSIEQNTEAFF. For the CDR3, the DNA is TGTGCCAGTAGTATAGAACAGAACACTGAAGCTTTCTTT. The V gene is TRBV19, the J gene TRBJ1-1; D is ambiguous. Germline-derived CDR1 and CDR2 are LNHDA and SQIVND (reference sequence). The length of the CDR3 is 13 residues. V shed 0 bases and J shed 1 base, with 3 bases lying between them.

The chain recombines TRBV5-1 with TRBJ1-1; 11 bases line up with TRBD1. The J segment lost 10 bases and the V segment lost 4 bases, leaving 6 bases of the junction unmatched. The germline gives CDR1 SGHRS, CDR2 YFSETQ. This CDR3 is 13 amino acids long. The CDR3 sequence: CASSPDRGPGAFF. CDR3 sequence (DNA): TGCGCCAGCAGCCCGGACAGGGGGCCGGGAGCTTTCTTT.

In this sample, this clone turned up once. This sequence joins TRBV4-1 and TRBJ1-5, with D possibly being TRBD1 (5 bases). CDR3 length: 15 residues. Germline lookup yields CDR1 MGHRA and CDR2 YSYEKL. V was cut by 3 bases and J by 3 bases, with 12 bases left in between. The CDR3 is CASSHADSLNQPQHF. In DNA form, the CDR3 reads TGCGCCAGCAGCCATGCAGACAGCCTCAATCAGCCCCAGCATTTT.